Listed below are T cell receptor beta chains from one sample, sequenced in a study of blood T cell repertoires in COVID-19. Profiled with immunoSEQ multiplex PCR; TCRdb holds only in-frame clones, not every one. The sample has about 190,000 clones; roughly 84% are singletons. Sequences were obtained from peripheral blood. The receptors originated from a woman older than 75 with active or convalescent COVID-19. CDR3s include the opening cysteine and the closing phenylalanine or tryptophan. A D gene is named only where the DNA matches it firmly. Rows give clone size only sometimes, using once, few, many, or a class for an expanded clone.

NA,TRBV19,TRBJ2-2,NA,TGTGCCAGTAGTATATTAGAGACCGGGGAGCTGTTTTTT,CASSILETGELFF
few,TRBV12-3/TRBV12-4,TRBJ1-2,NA,TGTGCCAGCAGTGGAGGGAGGGCGACACACTTC,CASSGGRATHF
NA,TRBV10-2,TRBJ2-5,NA,TGCGCCAGCAGGGTTCTACTCCAAGAGACCCAGTACTTC,CASRVLLQETQYF
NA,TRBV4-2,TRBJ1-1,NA,TGTGCCAGCAGCCCCTCGGGTGGGGGCGCGAACACTGAAGCTTTCTTT,CASSPSGGGANTEAFF
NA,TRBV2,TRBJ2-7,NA,TGTGCCAGCAGTGGGACTGTCGGGTCCGAGCAGTACTTC,CASSGTVGSEQYF
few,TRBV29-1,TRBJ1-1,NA,TGCAGCGTTGAAGGCGGCAGGGGTAGTACTGAAGCTTTCTTT,CSVEGGRGSTEAFF
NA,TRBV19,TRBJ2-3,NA,TGTGCCAGTAGTACCAGGACCTACGGCGGGACAGATACGCAGTATTTT,CASSTRTYGGTDTQYF
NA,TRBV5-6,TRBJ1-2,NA,TGTGCCAGCAGCTTGCTAGACGGCTACACCTTC,CASSLLDGYTF
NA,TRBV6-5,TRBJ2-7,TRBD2,TGTGCCAGCAGAGCCCCACTAGCGGGATCCTACGAGCAGTACTTC,CASRAPLAGSYEQYF
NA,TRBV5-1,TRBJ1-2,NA,TGCGCCAGCAGCGGAGGTTCTGAGACAGGAGCTGGCTACACCTTC,CASSGGSETGAGYTF
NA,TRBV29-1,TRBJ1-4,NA,TGCAGCGTCTCCGACTTAGCAACTAATGAAAAACTGTTTTTT,CSVSDLATNEKLFF
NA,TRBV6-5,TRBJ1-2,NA,TGTGCCAGCAGCTTCCGACGACAGACTAACTATGGCTACACCTTC,CASSFRRQTNYGYTF
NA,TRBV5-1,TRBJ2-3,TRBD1,TGCGCCAGCAGTCCACAGGGGGCCCGAGGTGCAGATACGCAGTATTTT,CASSPQGARGADTQYF
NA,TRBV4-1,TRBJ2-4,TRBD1,TGCGCCAGCAGCCAAGTTTCGGGACAGGGGCTTTCGGCCAAAAACATTCAGTACTTC,CASSQVSGQGLSAKNIQYF
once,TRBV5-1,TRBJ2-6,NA,TGCGCCAGCAGCTTGAGACAAGCTTCTGGGGCCAACGTCCTGACTTTC,CASSLRQASGANVLTF
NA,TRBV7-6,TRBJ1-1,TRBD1,TGTGCCAGCAGCCGGGGACAGACAGATGGGAACACTGAAGCTTTCTTT,CASSRGQTDGNTEAFF
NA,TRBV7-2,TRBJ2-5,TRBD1,TGTGCCAGCAGCTCCGACAGGGAAAAGACCCAGTACTTC,CASSSDREKTQYF
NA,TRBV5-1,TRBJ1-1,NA,TGCGCCAGCAGCTTGTCCCAGGGTACTGAAGCTTTCTTT,CASSLSQGTEAFF
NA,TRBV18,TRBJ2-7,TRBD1,TGTGCCAGCTCATACACAAGGGGGCTAGAGCAGTACTTC,CASSYTRGLEQYF
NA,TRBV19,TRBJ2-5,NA,TGTGCCAGTAGTATAGCCGGGCAGGGCTACCAAGAGACCCAGTACTTC,CASSIAGQGYQETQYF
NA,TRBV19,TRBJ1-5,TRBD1,TGTGCCAGTAGTACTAGGACAGGGAACAATCAGCCCCAGCATTTT,CASSTRTGNNQPQHF
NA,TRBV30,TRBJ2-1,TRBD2,TGTGCCTGGGCGATAGCGGGAGGCCCCAATGAGCAGTTCTTC,CAWAIAGGPNEQFF
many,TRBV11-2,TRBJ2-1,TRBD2,TGTGCCAGCAGCTATCGGACTAGCGGACACAATGAGCAGTTCTTC,CASSYRTSGHNEQFF
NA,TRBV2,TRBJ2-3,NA,TGTGCCAGCCGACAGGGCACAGATACGCAGTATTTT,CASRQGTDTQYF
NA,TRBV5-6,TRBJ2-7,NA,TGTGCCAGCAGCTTGCTGGAGGTCAACGAGCAGTACTTC,CASSLLEVNEQYF
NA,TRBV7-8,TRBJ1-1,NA,TGTGCCAGCAGCTTAGCGGTCAGGATGAACACTGAAGCTTTCTTT,CASSLAVRMNTEAFF
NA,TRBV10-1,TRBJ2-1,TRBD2,TGCGCCAGCAGTGAAACCGGGAAGATAGCGGGAACCGATGAGCAGTTCTTC,CASSETGKIAGTDEQFF
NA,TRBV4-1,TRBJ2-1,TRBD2,TGCGCCAGCAGCCACCCCGGGACTAGCGGGAGGGCTGAGCAGTTCTTC,CASSHPGTSGRAEQFF
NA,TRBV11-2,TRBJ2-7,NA,TGTGCCAGCAGCTTAGTGCCCAACAATCTACGAGGGCAGTACTTC,CASSLVPNNLRGQYF
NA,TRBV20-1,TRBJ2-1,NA,TGCAGTGCCCAGGACTACAATGAGCAGTTCTTC,CSAQDYNEQFF
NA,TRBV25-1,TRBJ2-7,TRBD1,TGTGCCAGCAGTTCCGGGACAGGGAGCTCCTACGAGCAGTACTTC,CASSSGTGSSYEQYF
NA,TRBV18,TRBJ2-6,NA,TGTGCCAGCTCACCAGGGTTAGCCAACTCTGGGGCCAACGTCCTGACTTTC,CASSPGLANSGANVLTF
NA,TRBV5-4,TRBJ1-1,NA,TGTGCCAGCAGCTGGGACAAGAACACTGAAGCTTTCTTT,CASSWDKNTEAFF
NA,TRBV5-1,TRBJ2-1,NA,TGCGCCAGCAGCCCTCTTTCGGGGAGAAGAGACGTCAATGAGCAGTTCTTC,CASSPLSGRRDVNEQFF
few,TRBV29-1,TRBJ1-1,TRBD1,TGCAGCGTTGAGGGACAGGCCTACACTGAAGCTTTCTTT,CSVEGQAYTEAFF
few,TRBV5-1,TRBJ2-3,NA,TGCGCCAGCAGCGCACCCCAGGGTGCCGATACGCAGTATTTT,CASSAPQGADTQYF
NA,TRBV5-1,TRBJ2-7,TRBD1,TGCGCCAGCAGCTTGCGCCCGGGACAGGGAGGCGAGCAGTACTTC,CASSLRPGQGGEQYF